The entry below gives a single TCR beta chain sequence along with its context. Its specificity is not known. Mismatch with germline at one junction end may stem from a read error. The entry originates in a study of T cells in Graves' hyperthyroidism and ophthalmopathy. Study-level results: A 13 V-J model separated ophthalmopathy from stable hyperthyroidism. In validation, the model predicted ophthalmopathy. These predictions came a median about 6.2 months before onset. In the blood, most expanded thyroid clonotypes above 0.001 appeared as well.

The TCR beta CDR3 regions underwent amplification using RNA transcripts as the source. The HTBI set primed first-round TCR CDR3 RT-PCR. TCRdb fed the multiplex PCR reads into MiXCR, producing one record per CDR3 protein. The sample lists tens of thousands of distinct CDR3 sequences, just under 50% occurring once. CDR1 KGHSH and CDR2 LQKENI come from the germline V gene. The CDR3 totals 14 residues. Each diagnosis was grounded in clinical symptoms, serum thyroxine and TRAb, thyroid ultrasound, and orbital computed tomography. The chain links TRBV18 to TRBJ2-5, with TRBD1 identical over 9 bases. The source is a woman aged 45-65 years with Graves' hyperthyroidism that later progressed to Graves' ophthalmopathy. The sample consisted of blood. This CDR3 is CASSPHRDRETRYF. CDR3 coding DNA: TGTGCCAGCTCACCTCACCGGGACAGGGAGACCCGGTACTTC.